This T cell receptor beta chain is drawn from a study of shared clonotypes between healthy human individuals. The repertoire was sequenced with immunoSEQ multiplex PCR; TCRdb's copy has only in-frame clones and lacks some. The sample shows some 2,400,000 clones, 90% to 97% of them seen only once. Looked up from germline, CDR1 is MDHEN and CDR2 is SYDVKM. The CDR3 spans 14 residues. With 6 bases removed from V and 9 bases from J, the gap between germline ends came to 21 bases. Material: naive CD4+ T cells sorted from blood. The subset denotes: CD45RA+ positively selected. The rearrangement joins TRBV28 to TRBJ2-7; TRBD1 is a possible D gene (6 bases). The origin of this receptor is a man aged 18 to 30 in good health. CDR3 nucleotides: TGTGCCAGCAGCCTTACAGGGACCGTCCCGGGGCAGTACTTC. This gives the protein CASSLTGTVPGQYF. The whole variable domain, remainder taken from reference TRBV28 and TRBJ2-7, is DVKVTQSSRYLVKRTGEKVFLECVQDMDHENMFWYRQDPGLGLRLIYFSYDVKMKEKGDIPEGYSVSREKKERFSLILESASTNQTSMYLCASSLTGTVPGQYFGPGTRLTVT.